The entry that follows covers one T cell receptor (beta chain) sequence. Its target is unknown. This specimen belongs to a study of shared clonotypes between healthy human individuals. Study conclusions and caveats: Sharing across four donors was seen in 4% to 5.5% of naive CD4 clonotypes.

The table came from immunoSEQ multiplex PCR; TCRdb's copy has only in-frame clones and leaves some out. The sample has around 2.5 million clones, 93% seen once. HIV-negative, healthy adults without recent acute infections or vaccinations were the donors. Subsets obtained from CD4+ cells comprised CD45RA+ naive and CD45RA-negative memory cells. Germline V lookup: CDR1 MNHNS, CDR2 SASEGT. V lost 6 bases, J lost 4 bases, and 3 bases stayed unmatched. This CDR3 region has 13 residues. The TCR comes from a young man in good health. Some clones in this sample may be carry-over from other donors' samples. This chain connects TRBV6-1 to TRBJ1-5, with 7 bases identical to TRBD1. Material for sequencing was naive CD4+ T cells from PBMCs. Subset denoted: CD45RA+ positively selected. CDR3 residues: CASRSRGNQPQHF. CDR3 nucleotide sequence: TGTGCCAGCAGGAGCAGGGGGAATCAGCCCCAGCATTTT.